This TCR beta chain was captured by sequencing in a study of response to subunit inactivated influenza vaccine. TCRdb redid the calling of the RT-PCR reads with MiXCR, one entry per CDR3 protein. The sample includes about 240,000 distinct CDR3 sequences, over 9% of them seen just once. This clonotype was observed at least ten times. This TCR was recovered from a man aged 45-60 years who received an inactivated influenza vaccine. The specimen comprised non-naive T cells sorted from PBMCs, sampled 14 to 15 days before vaccination.

The CDR3 nucleotides are TGTGCCAGCAGCCTAACAGAGGGCCCCTACGAGCAGTACTTC. It yields the protein CASSLTEGPYEQYF. The chain links TRBV6-5 to TRBJ2-7; TRBD2 might be the D (5 bases). The germline V gene encodes CDR1 MNHEY and CDR2 SVGAGI. The CDR3 runs to 14 residues. Between the trimmed V and J ends, which lost 6 bases and 2 bases, there was a span of 14 bases.